This entry concerns a single T cell receptor beta chain. These data come from a study of blood T cell repertoires in COVID-19. Background on the study: COVID-19 samples from acute and convalescent phases originated in the United States, Italy and Spain. Sources were T cells, B-cell-depleted T cells, or PBMCs; the material itself was cDNA or gDNA.

The trim removed 3 bases at V and 5 bases at J, leaving 4 bases unmatched. The CDR3 is made up of 13 amino acids. Germline assignment: CDR1 MDHEN and CDR2 SYDVKM. As originally analysed: Reference gene primers were amplified, and this amplification served to estimate nucleated cell counts. TCRdb keeps only in-frame clones here, not all; method: immunoSEQ multiplex PCR. From that table come the V and J calls and clone size; the DNA was used to work out D and trimming. Of more than 95,000 clones in the sample, around 81% were seen once. What was sequenced was peripheral blood. The sequence derives from a man between 60 and 75 years old with acute or convalescent COVID-19. V gene TRBV28 combines with J gene TRBJ2-7; 7 bases map to TRBD1. CDR3 residues: CASSLADRDEQYF. CDR3 in DNA: TGTGCCAGCAGTTTGGCCGACAGGGACGAGCAGTACTTC.